Reported below is one T cell receptor (beta chain). This clonotype was seen a handful of times. The target of this receptor is not known. Per-base qualities were not stored, and no clone one base away is much larger. The data derive from a study of human T cells and chemical hapten exposure (dated by TCRdb to the early 2020s). With respect to the entire study: The libraries were sequenced as a pool, and the TCR yield per sample differed mostly because of small variations in library volumes within the pool. From each blood RNA sample, both TCR alpha and TCR beta chains were sequenced. This study followed changes in the peripheral blood TCR repertoire in vivo during primary and secondary sensitization of alopecia patients to the hapten diphenylcyclopropenone (DPC). The paper's findings and limits, for the study overall: DPC sensitization did not change the number of TCRs with a frequency above 1 in 1000, and there was no evidence of changes in global repertoire structure. After repeated subsampling, changes were observed in the strength of the expansion versus patch-test correlation and in the threshold at which the correlation became significant.

Total RNA was extracted from unfractionated whole blood collected in Tempus Blood RNA tubes. A few healthy volunteers acted as controls for TCR sequencing and had blood drawn at day 0, 2 weeks and 6 weeks. The CDR3 spans 14 residues, from the cysteine through the phenylalanine. Only the CDR3 portion is preserved as DNA: 42 bases, with reading frame beginning at the first base. CDR1 and CDR2 were assigned from the germline V gene as LGHNA and YSLEER. At the junction V is shortened by 0 bases and J by 7 bases, with 12 bases in between. Library generation was performed with 5' RACE. Sequencing used an Illumina MiSeq. Library preparation attached unique molecular identifiers to individual cDNA molecules for quantitative, reproducible TCR counting. The study's processing was this. A median of roughly 100,000 TCRs per sample was observed, with a range of about 23,224 to 690,600. V, J and CDR3 annotation of the TCR reads was carried out using the Decombinator software suite. To make PS versus PT1 abundance plots, every sample was subsampled to the same number of TCRs (28,000). Expanded TCRs were defined as absent before sensitization and observed at least eight times at the 2-week time point. TCRdb reran the public reads through fastp at Q25 and MiXCR, keeping productive beta chains. All rows with the same CDR3 protein become a single entry with the most common DNA and genes. The V and J calls come from TCRdb's annotation, not from the publication. Within this sample are under 85,000 distinct CDR3 sequences, with under 10% of them counted one time only. The ten biggest clones cover under 2.5% of the sample.

The chain was built from TRBV4-3 and TRBJ1-2, with the identity of the D gene unclear. The receptor was isolated from a male donor in good health. The CDR3 protein: CASSQDWRMSGYTF. The bases are TGCGCCAGCAGCCAAGATTGGAGGATGAGTGGCTACACCTTC.